The 30 T cell receptor beta chains reported below all come from one sample, sequenced in a study of blood T cell repertoires in COVID-19. Profiled with immunoSEQ multiplex PCR; TCRdb holds only in-frame clones, not every one. Of under 300,000 clones in the sample, approximately 90% were seen once. The sample taken for sequencing was peripheral blood. These receptors came from a middle-aged woman who had recovered from COVID-19.

This clone was recorded only once. The J gene is TRBJ1-2, the V gene TRBV6-5; TRBD1 matches at 8 bases. CDR3 length equals 13 residues. Germline CDR1 and CDR2: MNHEY and SVGAGI. With V trimmed by 8 bases and J by 6 bases, 8 bases remained unmatched. In DNA, the CDR3 is TGTGCCAGCTCCCAAGACAGGGGCGATGGCTACACCTTC. Its protein product is CASSQDRGDGYTF.

V gene TRBV3-1 (or the pseudogene TRBV3-2) combines with J gene TRBJ2-7; D gene unclear. The CDR3 has 12 residues. Deletions cut 7 bases from V and 7 bases from J, with 14 bases between. Germline V gene lookup returns CDR1 LGHDT and CDR2 YNNKEL (reference sequence). CDR3 nucleotides: TGTGCCAGCACCAGTGCGGCTGGAGAGCAGTACTTC. Translation: CASTSAAGEQYF.

This clone was seen only once. J is TRBJ1-5 and V is TRBV2, with TRBD1 as a possible D gene (5 bases). The germline V gene encodes CDR1 SNHLY and CDR2 FYNNEI. Deletions cut 4 bases from V and 6 bases from J, with 10 bases between. This CDR3 comprises 13 residues. CDR3: CASSVREAQPQHF. In nucleotides, the CDR3 is TGTGCCAGCAGTGTCAGGGAGGCTCAGCCCCAGCATTTT.

V is TRBV19 and J is TRBJ2-1; 9 nucleotides match TRBD1. Germline CDR1 and CDR2: LNHDA and SQIVND (reference sequence). The J segment lost 7 bases and the V segment lost 5 bases, leaving 6 bases of the junction unmatched. This CDR3 is 14 amino acids long. CDR3 region: CASSPQGARNEQFF. DNA of the CDR3: TGTGCCAGTAGTCCACAGGGGGCGCGGAATGAGCAGTTCTTC.

The table lists this clone with a count of one. The chain uses TRBV9 and TRBJ2-1, with a possible D match to TRBD1 (5 bases). Deletions cut 0 bases from V and 1 base from J, with 11 bases between. The CDR3 extends over 16 amino acids. CDR1 and CDR2 (germline): SGDLS, YYNGEE. CDR3 sequence: CASSVDVTDSYNEQFF. The CDR3 bases are TGTGCCAGCAGCGTAGATGTGACAGATTCCTACAATGAGCAGTTCTTC.

The sample holds a few counts of this clone. Other nucleotide sequences from this sample produce the same CDR3. The genes are TRBV4-1 and TRBJ1-2; 9 positions agree with TRBD1. In germline, CDR1 is MGHRA, CDR2 YSYEKL. Trimming cost V 1 base and J 0 bases; bases outside gene matches: 3. The CDR3 is made up of 16 amino acids. CDR3 region: CASSQAGTGSNYGYTF. The CDR3 bases are TGCGCCAGCAGCCAAGCCGGGACAGGGTCTAACTATGGCTACACCTTC.

The chain uses TRBV6-1 and TRBJ1-5; D uncertain. In germline, CDR1 is MNHNS, CDR2 SASEGT. Trimming pared 3 bases from V and 4 bases from J, leaving 4 bases between. The CDR3 covers 12 residues. CDR3 sequence: CASSDGNQPQHF. CDR3 nucleotides: TGTGCCAGCAGTGACGGGAATCAGCCCCAGCATTTT.

This chain connects TRBV7-9 to TRBJ1-2; 9 nucleotides match TRBD1. Germline assignment: CDR1 SEHNR and CDR2 FQNEAQ (reference sequence). V shed 5 bases, J shed 2 bases, and the junction held 9 bases outside the gene matches. The length of the CDR3 is 16 residues. The CDR3 DNA sequence: TGTGCCAGCAGCCGAGGACAGGGGTCGGCCAACTATGGCTACACCTTC. Amino acids: CASSRGQGSANYGYTF. Full variable domain (remainder filled in from reference TRBV7-9 and TRBJ1-2): DTGVSQNPRHKITKRGQNVTFRCDPISEHNRLYWYRQTLGQGPEFLTYFQNEAQLEKSRLLSDRFSAERPKGSFSTLEIQRTEQGDSAMYLCASSRGQGSANYGYTFGSGTRLTVV.

The chain couples TRBV6-2 or TRBV6-3 to TRBJ2-1; 8 positions match TRBD1. Germline V gives CDR1 MNHEY, CDR2 SVGEGT. J gave up 9 bases and V 2 bases, and 9 bases lay outside the gene matches. This CDR3 comprises 15 residues. In nucleotides, the CDR3 is TGTGCCAGCAGTTACATTGGACAGGGAATATCTGAGCAGTTCTTC. It is translated as CASSYIGQGISEQFF.

The rearrangement links TRBV4-3 to TRBJ2-2; D gene uncertain. The germline CDR1 and CDR2 sequences are LGHNA and YSLEER. V was pared by 1 base and J by 0 bases, with 9 bases between. CDR3 length: 16 residues. The chain's CDR3 is CASSQGTDANTGELFF. DNA for the CDR3: TGCGCCAGCAGCCAAGGAACAGACGCGAACACCGGGGAGCTGTTTTTT.

The chain recombines TRBV9 with TRBJ2-3, with D hard to call. The CDR3 has 16 amino acids. Germline assignment: CDR1 SGDLS and CDR2 YYNGEE. Trimming shortened V by 4 bases and J by 2 bases, and 17 bases separated the two germline ends. The CDR3 is CASSPGIYPNTDTQYF. The DNA for the CDR3 is TGTGCCAGCAGCCCCGGTATCTACCCTAACACAGATACGCAGTATTTT.

The rearrangement joins TRBV2 to TRBJ2-7, with D possibly matching TRBD2 (6 bases). Per germline, CDR1 SNHLY and CDR2 FYNNEI. With 6 bases removed from V and 0 bases from J, the gap between germline ends came to 27 bases. This CDR3 spans 19 amino acids. The CDR3 region has the DNA TGTGCCAGCAGCAATATATTCCGGGCCGCTAAAGCGGGCTCCTACGAGCAGTACTTC. As protein: CASSNIFRAAKAGSYEQYF.

The gene calls are TRBV18 and TRBJ1-4, with 10 nucleotides matching TRBD1. From germline, CDR1 is KGHSH and CDR2 LQKENI. Trimming took 0 bases from V and 0 from J; bases not matched to a gene: 7. This CDR3 comprises 19 residues. The CDR3 nucleotides read TGTGCCAGCTCACCACCGGGACAGGGGCCCCCTCCAACTAATGAAAAACTGTTTTTT. This sequence encodes CASSPPGQGPPPTNEKLFF.

V usage is TRBV30 and J usage is TRBJ2-7; 9 positions match TRBD1. Trimming at V came to 3 bases and at J to 1 base, leaving 4 bases not matched to a gene. The CDR3 is 14 amino acids. Per the germline V gene, CDR1 is GTSNPN and CDR2 is SVGIG (reference sequence). CDR3 amino acids: CAWRGQGESYEQYF. As DNA, the CDR3 is TGTGCCTGGAGGGGACAGGGTGAATCCTACGAGCAGTACTTC.

J is TRBJ1-5 and V is TRBV15; D might be TRBD1 (5 bases). Germline V lookup: CDR1 LNHNV, CDR2 YYDKDF (reference sequence). Trimming shortened V by 0 bases and J by 0 bases, and 9 bases separated the two germline ends. The CDR3 extends over 16 amino acids. The CDR3 region has the DNA TGTGCCACCAGCAGAGATTCGACAGATAGCAATCAGCCCCAGCATTTT. Amino acid sequence: CATSRDSTDSNQPQHF.

V and J are TRBV27 and TRBJ2-1; TRBD2 agrees at 8 bases. The ends lost 7 bases at V and 9 bases at J; junction bases unmatched: 14. This CDR3 has 15 amino acids. Germline values: CDR1 MNHEY, CDR2 SMNVEV (reference sequence). The CDR3 spells CASNFLGGAVGEQFF. Here the CDR3 DNA reads TGTGCCAGCAACTTCCTCGGGGGGGCGGTTGGTGAGCAGTTCTTC.

The chain carries TRBV15 and TRBJ2-1; D is possibly TRBD1 (6 bases). The ends were cut back, 0 bases at V and 10 bases at J, with 16 bases in the middle. CDR1 is LNHNV, CDR2 YYDKDF, per germline (reference sequence). There are 15 residues in the CDR3. Written as DNA, the CDR3 is TGTGCCACCAGCAGAGATCCCCCAGGGGCAGTGGAGCAGTTCTTC. It yields the protein CATSRDPPGAVEQFF.

The chain combines TRBV21-1 with TRBJ1-2; the DNA was not used to check the table's D call, TRBD1. TRBV21-1 is a known pseudogene. This CDR3 has 17 residues. The CDR3 DNA is TGTGCCAGCAGCAAAATTGGCAGTCCCCCCCAATTCTATGGCTACACCTTC. Its protein product is CASSKIGSPPQFYGYTF.

The rearrangement joins TRBV2 to TRBJ2-7; 8 bases fit TRBD1. J lost 3 bases, V lost 6 bases, and 7 bases had no gene match. This CDR3 has 14 amino acids. From germline, CDR1 is SNHLY and CDR2 FYNNEI. CDR3 region: CASRIDRGYYEQYF. CDR3 sequence (DNA): TGTGCCAGCAGAATTGACAGGGGATACTACGAGCAGTACTTC.

The chain recombines TRBV4-3 with TRBJ1-3, with a tentative D call TRBD1 (6 bases). There are 16 residues in the CDR3. With 2 bases removed from V and 0 bases from J, the gap between germline ends came to 11 bases. Germline-derived CDR1 and CDR2 are LGHNA and YSLEER. CDR3 protein: CASSQQTGSSGNTIYF. Here the CDR3 DNA reads TGCGCCAGCAGCCAACAAACAGGGAGCTCTGGAAACACCATATATTTT.

V usage is TRBV7-9 and J usage is TRBJ1-3, with 10 positions matching TRBD1. V shed 5 bases, J shed 0 bases, and the junction held 7 bases outside the gene matches. CDR1 SEHNR and CDR2 FQNEAQ come from the germline V gene (reference sequence). This CDR3 spans 17 amino acids. The CDR3 region has the DNA TGTGCCAGCAGCGCACCGGGACAGGGGAGCTCTGGAAACACCATATATTTT. The encoded protein is CASSAPGQGSSGNTIYF.

The chain couples TRBV5-1 to TRBJ1-6, with 9 bases lining up with TRBD1. Trimming cost V 3 bases and J 15 bases; bases outside gene matches: 10. Germline V lookup: CDR1 SGHRS, CDR2 YFSETQ. This CDR3 region has 14 residues. The CDR3 reads CASSSTGGLNVLHF. CDR3 nucleotides: TGCGCCAGCAGCTCAACAGGGGGCTTGAATGTCCTCCACTTT.

The chain combines TRBV9 with TRBJ1-3; D is unclear. Trimming shortened V by 0 bases and J by 0 bases, and 7 bases separated the two germline ends. The CDR3 sequence is 15 residues long. CDR1 and CDR2 (germline): SGDLS, YYNGEE. DNA for the CDR3: TGTGCCAGCAGCGTAGGGTCCGGCTCTGGAAACACCATATATTTT. It translates to CASSVGSGSGNTIYF.

J is TRBJ2-7 and V is TRBV6-5; D perhaps matches TRBD2 (6 bases). Germline CDR1 reads MNHEY; CDR2 reads SVGAGI. The germline V and J ends were trimmed by 0 bases and 6 bases, with 15 bases remaining between them. This CDR3 region has 15 residues. Here the CDR3 reads CASSYSMLGGTEQYF. Here the CDR3 DNA reads TGTGCCAGCAGTTACTCGATGTTGGGAGGAACCGAGCAGTACTTC.

J is TRBJ2-5 and V is TRBV19; D is uncertain. Trimming stripped 8 bases from V and 1 base from J, with 11 bases between. CDR1 LNHDA and CDR2 SQIVND come from the germline V gene (reference sequence). CDR3 size: 13 residues. CDR3 residues: CASRPRSQETQYF. The CDR3 region has the DNA TGTGCCAGTCGCCCACGGAGCCAAGAGACCCAGTACTTC.

The V and J genes are TRBV19 and TRBJ2-7; D ambiguous. The V end was cut by 1 base, the J end by 1 base, with 11 bases between. This CDR3 has 15 amino acids. CDR1 and CDR2 (germline): LNHDA, SQIVND (reference sequence). This chain's CDR3 is CASSIAAEKSYEQYF. CDR3 sequence (DNA): TGTGCCAGTAGTATAGCGGCGGAAAAGTCCTACGAGCAGTACTTC.

The chain links TRBV19 to TRBJ2-7; 7 bases line up with TRBD2. The CDR3 contains 15 residues. V was clipped by 4 bases and J by 0 bases; unmatched bases: 6. The germline V gene encodes CDR1 LNHDA and CDR2 SQIVND (reference sequence). This chain's CDR3 is CASSSPGGSSYEQYF. The CDR3 nucleotides are TGTGCCAGTAGTAGCCCCGGGGGGAGCTCCTACGAGCAGTACTTC.

V and J are TRBV12-5 and TRBJ2-5; D may be TRBD1 (5 bases). V shed 2 bases and J shed 12 bases, with 31 bases lying between them. The CDR3 sequence is 18 residues long. Germline CDR1 and CDR2: LGHNT and FRNRAP. Written as DNA, the CDR3 is TGTGCTAGTGGTTTGTCCTATAGGGCCTACCCCGACAGATCGGCTAAGTACTTC. Translation: CASGLSYRAYPDRSAKYF.

This clone was seen only once. The V gene is TRBV7-2, the J gene TRBJ2-7; perhaps TRBD1 as D (5 bases). The germline CDR1 and CDR2 sequences are SGHTA and FQGNSA. The ends were cut back, 1 base at V and 0 bases at J, with 13 bases in the middle. The CDR3 sequence is 16 residues long. For the CDR3, the DNA is TGTGCCAGCAGCTTAGTGGGAACTGACAGCTCCTACGAGCAGTACTTC. This codes for CASSLVGTDSSYEQYF.

The chain carries TRBV11-3 and TRBJ2-5, with TRBD1 matching 11 bases. The CDR3 spans 15 residues. Unmatched junction bases numbered 6, after V lost 4 bases and J lost 5 bases. Germline loops: CDR1 SGHNT, CDR2 YENEEA. The CDR3 region is CASSSRTGGGETQYF. CDR3 nucleotides: TGTGCCAGCAGCTCCCGGACAGGGGGCGGGGAGACCCAGTACTTC.